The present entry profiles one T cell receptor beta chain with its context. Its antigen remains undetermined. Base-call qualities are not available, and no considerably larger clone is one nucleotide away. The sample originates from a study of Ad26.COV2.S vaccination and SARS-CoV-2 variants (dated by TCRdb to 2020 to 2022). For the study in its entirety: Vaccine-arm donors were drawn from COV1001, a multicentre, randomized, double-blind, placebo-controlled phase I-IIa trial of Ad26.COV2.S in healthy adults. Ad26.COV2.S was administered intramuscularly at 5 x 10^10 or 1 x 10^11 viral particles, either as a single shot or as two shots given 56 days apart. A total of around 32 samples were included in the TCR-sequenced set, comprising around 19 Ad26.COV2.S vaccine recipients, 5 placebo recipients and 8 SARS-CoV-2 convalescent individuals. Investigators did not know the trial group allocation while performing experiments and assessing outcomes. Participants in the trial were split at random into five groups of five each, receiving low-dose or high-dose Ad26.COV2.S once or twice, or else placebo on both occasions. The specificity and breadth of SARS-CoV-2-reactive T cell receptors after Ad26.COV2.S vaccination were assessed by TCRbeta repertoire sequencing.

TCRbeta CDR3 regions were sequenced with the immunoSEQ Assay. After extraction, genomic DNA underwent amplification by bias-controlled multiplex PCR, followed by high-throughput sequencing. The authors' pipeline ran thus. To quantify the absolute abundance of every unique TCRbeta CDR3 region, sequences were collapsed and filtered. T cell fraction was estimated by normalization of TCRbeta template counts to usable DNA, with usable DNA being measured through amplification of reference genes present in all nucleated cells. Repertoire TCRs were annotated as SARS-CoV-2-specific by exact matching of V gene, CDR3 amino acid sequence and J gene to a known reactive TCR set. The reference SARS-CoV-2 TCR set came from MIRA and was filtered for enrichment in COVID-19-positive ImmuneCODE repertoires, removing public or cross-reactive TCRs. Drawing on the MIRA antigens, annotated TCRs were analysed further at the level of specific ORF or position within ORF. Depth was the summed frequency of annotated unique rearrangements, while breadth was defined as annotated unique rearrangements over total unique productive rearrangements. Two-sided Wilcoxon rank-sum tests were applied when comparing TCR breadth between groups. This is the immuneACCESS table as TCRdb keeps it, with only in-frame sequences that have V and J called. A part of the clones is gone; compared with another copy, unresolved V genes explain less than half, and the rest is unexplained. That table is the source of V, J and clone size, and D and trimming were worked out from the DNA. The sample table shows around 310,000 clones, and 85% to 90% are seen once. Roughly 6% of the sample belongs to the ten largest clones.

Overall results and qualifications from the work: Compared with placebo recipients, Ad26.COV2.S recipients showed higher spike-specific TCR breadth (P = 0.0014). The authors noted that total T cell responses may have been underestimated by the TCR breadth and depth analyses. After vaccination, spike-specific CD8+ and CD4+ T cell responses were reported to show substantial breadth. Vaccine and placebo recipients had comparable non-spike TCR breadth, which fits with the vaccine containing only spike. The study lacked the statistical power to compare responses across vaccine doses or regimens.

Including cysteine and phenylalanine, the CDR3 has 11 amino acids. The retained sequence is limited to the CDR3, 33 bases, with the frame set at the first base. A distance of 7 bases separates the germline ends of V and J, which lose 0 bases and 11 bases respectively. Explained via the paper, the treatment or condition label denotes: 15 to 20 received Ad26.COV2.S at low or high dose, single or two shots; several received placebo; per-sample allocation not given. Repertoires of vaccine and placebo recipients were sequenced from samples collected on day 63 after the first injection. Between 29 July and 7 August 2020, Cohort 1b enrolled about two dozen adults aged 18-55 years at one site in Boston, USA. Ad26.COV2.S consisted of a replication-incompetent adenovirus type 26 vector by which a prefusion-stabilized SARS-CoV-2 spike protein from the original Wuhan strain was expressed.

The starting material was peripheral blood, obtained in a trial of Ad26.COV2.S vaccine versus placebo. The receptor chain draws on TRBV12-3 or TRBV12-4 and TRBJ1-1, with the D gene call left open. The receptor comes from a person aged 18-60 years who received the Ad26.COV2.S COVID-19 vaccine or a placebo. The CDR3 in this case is CASSLASGAFF. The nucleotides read TGTGCCAGCAGTTTAGCCAGTGGGGCTTTCTTT.